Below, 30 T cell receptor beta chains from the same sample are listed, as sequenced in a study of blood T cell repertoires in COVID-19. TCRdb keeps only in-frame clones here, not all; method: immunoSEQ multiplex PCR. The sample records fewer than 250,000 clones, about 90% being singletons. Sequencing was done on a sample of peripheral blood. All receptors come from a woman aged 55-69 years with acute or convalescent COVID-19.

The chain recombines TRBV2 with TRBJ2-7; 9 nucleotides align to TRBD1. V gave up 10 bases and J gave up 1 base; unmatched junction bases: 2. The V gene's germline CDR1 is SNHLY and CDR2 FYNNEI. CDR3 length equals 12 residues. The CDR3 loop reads CAIGQGSYEQYF. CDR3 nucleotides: TGTGCCATAGGACAGGGGTCCTACGAGCAGTACTTC.

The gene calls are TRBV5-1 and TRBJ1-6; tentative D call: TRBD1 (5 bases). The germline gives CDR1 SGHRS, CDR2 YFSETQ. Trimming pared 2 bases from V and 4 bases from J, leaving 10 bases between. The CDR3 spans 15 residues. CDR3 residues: CASSLRGEYNSPLHF. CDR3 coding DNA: TGCGCCAGCAGCTTACGGGGGGAGTATAATTCACCCCTCCACTTT. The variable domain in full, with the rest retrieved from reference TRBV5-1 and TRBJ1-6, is KAGVTQTPRYLIKTRGQQVTLSCSPISGHRSVSWYQQTPGQGLQFLFEYFSETQRNKGNFPGRFSGRQFSNSRSEMNVSTLELGDSALYLCASSLRGEYNSPLHFGNGTRLTVT.

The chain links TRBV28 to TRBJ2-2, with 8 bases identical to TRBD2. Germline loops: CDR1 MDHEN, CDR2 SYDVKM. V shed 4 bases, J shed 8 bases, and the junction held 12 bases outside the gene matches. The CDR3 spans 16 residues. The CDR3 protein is CASSSLSTGGRGELFF. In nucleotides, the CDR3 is TGTGCCAGCAGTTCTCTTTCTACGGGAGGGAGAGGGGAGCTGTTTTTT. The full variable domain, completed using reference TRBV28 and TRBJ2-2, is DVKVTQSSRYLVKRTGEKVFLECVQDMDHENMFWYRQDPGLGLRLIYFSYDVKMKEKGDIPEGYSVSREKKERFSLILESASTNQTSMYLCASSSLSTGGRGELFFGEGSRLTVL.

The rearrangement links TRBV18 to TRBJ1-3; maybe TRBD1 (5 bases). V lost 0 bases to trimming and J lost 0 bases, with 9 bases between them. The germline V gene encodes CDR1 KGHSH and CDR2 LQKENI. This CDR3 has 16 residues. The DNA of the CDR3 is TGTGCCAGCTCACCACCGCGACAGCTCTCTGGAAACACCATATATTTT. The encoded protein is CASSPPRQLSGNTIYF.

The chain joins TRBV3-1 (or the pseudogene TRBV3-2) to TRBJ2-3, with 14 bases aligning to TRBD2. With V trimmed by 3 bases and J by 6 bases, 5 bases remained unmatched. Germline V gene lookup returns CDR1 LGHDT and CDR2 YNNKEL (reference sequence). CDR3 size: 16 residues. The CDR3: CASSHGTSGGMDTQYF. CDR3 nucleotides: TGTGCCAGCAGCCACGGGACTAGCGGGGGCATGGATACGCAGTATTTT.

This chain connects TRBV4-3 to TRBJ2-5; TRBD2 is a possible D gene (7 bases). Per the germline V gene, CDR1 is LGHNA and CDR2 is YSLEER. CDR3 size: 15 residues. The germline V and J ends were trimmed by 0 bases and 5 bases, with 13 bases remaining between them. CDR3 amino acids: CASSQDSQGGETQYF. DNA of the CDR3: TGCGCCAGCAGCCAAGATTCACAGGGAGGGGAGACCCAGTACTTC.

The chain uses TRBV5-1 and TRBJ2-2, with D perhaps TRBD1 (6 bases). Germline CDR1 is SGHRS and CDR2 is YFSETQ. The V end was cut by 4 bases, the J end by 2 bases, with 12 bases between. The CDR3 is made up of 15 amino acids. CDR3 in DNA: TGCGCCAGCAGCAGAGAAGGGGGAAACACCGGGGAGCTGTTTTTT. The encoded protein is CASSREGGNTGELFF.

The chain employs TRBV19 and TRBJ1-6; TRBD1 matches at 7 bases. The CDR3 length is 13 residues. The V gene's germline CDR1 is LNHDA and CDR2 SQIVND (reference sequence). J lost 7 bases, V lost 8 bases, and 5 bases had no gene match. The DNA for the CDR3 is TGTGCCAGTGGGACAGTCGAAAATTCACCCCTCCACTTT. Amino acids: CASGTVENSPLHF.

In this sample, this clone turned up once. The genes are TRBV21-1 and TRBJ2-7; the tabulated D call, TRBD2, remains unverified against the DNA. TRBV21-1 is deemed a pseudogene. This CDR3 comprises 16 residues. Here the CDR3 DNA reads TGTGCCAGCAGCAATTTACGACTAGCGGGCCTATACGAGCAGTACTTC. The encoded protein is CASSNLRLAGLYEQYF.

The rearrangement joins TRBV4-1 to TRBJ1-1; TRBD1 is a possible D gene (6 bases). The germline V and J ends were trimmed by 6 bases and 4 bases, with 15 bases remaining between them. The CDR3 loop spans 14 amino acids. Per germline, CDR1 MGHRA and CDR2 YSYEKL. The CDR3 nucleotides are TGCGCCAGCAGACCACAGGGAAGGGGCACTGAAGCTTTCTTT. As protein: CASRPQGRGTEAFF.

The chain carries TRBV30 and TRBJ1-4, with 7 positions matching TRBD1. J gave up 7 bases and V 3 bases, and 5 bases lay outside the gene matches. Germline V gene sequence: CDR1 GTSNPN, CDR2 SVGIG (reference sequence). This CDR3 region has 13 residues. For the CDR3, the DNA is TGTGCCTGGAGACAGGGGAAGCGTGAAAAACTGTTTTTT. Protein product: CAWRQGKREKLFF.

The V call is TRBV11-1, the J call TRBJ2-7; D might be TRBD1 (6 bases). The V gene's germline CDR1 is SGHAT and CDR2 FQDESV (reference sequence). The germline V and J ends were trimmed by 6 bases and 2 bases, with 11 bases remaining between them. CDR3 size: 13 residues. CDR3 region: CASRKQGPYEQYF. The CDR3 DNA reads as TGTGCCAGCAGAAAACAGGGTCCCTACGAGCAGTACTTC. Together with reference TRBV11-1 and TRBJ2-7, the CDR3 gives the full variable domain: EAEVAQSPRYKITEKSQAVAFWCDPISGHATLYWYRQILGQGPELLVQFQDESVVDDSQLPKDRFSAERLKGVDSTLKIQPAELGDSAMYLCASRKQGPYEQYFGPGTRLTVT.

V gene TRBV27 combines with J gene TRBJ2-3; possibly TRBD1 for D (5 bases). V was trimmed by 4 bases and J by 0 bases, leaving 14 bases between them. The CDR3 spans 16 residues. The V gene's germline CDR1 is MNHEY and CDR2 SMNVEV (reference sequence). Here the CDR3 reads CASSSQHRLSTDTQYF. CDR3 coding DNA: TGTGCCAGCAGTTCCCAGCACAGGCTAAGCACAGATACGCAGTATTTT.

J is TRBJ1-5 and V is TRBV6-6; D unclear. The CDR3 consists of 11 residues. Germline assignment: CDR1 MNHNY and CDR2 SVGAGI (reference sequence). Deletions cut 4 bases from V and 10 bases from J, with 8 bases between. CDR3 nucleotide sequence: TGTGCCAGCAGTTTCGGGGAACCCCAGCATTTT. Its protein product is CASSFGEPQHF.

Written as DNA, the CDR3 is TGTGCCAGTGGAGGGTTGAACACTGAAGCTTTCTTT. This translates into CASGGLNTEAFF. The chain uses TRBV19 and TRBJ1-1; D call uncertain. Trimming took 8 bases from V and 0 from J, leaving 7 bases between them. Per germline, CDR1 LNHDA and CDR2 SQIVND (reference sequence). The CDR3 totals 12 residues.

The CDR3 DNA reads as TGTGCCAGCAGGTCGGTGGCCGGGGCTTTCTTT. Translation gives CASRSVAGAFF. This sequence joins TRBV27 and TRBJ1-1, with D unclear. Deletions cut 6 bases from V and 11 bases from J, with 13 bases between. Germline assignment: CDR1 MNHEY and CDR2 SMNVEV (reference sequence). The CDR3 length is 11 residues.

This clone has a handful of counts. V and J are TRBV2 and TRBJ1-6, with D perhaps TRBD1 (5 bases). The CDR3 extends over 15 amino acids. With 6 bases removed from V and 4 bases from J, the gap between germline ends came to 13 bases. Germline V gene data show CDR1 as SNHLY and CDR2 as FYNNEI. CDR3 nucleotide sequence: TGTGCCAGCAGGGGGGACGGGGGATATAATTCACCCCTCCACTTT. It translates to CASRGDGGYNSPLHF.

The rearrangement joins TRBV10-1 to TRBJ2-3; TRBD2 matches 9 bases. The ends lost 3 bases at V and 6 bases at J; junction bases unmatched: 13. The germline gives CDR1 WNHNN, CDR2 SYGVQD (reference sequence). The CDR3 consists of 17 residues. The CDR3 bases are TGCGCCAGCAGTGACACCGTGGCTAGCGGGGCCCGGGATACGCAGTATTTT. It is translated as CASSDTVASGARDTQYF.

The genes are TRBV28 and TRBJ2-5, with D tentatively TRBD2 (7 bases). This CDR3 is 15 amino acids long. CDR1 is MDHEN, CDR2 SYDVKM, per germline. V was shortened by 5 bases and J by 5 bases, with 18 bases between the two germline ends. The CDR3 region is CASSPRGGAGETQYF. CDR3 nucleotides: TGTGCCAGCAGTCCTAGGGGGGGAGCGGGGGAGACCCAGTACTTC.

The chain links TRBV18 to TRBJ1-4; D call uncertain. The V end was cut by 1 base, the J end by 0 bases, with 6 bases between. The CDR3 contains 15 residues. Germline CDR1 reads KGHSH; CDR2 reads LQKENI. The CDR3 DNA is TGTGCCAGCTCACCACAGGAGGCAACTAATGAAAAACTGTTTTTT. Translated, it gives CASSPQEATNEKLFF. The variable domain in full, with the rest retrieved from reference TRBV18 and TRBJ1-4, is NAGVMQNPRHLVRRRGQEARLRCSPMKGHSHVYWYRQLPEEGLKFMVYLQKENIIDESGMPKERFSAEFPKEGPSILRIQQVVRGDSAAYFCASSPQEATNEKLFFGSGTQLSVL.

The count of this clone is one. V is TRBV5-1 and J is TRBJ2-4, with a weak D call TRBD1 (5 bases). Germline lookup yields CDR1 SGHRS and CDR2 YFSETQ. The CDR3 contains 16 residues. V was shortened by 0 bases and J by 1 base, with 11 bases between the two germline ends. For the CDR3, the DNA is TGCGCCAGCAGCTTGGGGTCTGGGGCGGCCAAAAACATTCAGTACTTC. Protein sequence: CASSLGSGAAKNIQYF.

CDR3 DNA: TGCGCCAGCAGCCAAGAGACAGGGATTCCGAGATATGGCTACACCTTC. Amino acids: CASSQETGIPRYGYTF. The gene calls are TRBV4-1 and TRBJ1-2; 7 nucleotides match TRBD1. V gave up 0 bases and J gave up 5 bases; unmatched junction bases: 9. The CDR3 is made up of 16 amino acids. The germline CDR1 and CDR2 sequences are MGHRA and YSYEKL.

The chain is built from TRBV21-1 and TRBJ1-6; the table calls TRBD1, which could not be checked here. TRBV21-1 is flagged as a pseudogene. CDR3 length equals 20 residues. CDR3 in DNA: TGTGCCAGAAGCAAAGTCAGTGGGACAGGGTTTCCTTTGGGTAATTCACCCCTCCACTTT. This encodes CARSKVSGTGFPLGNSPLHF.

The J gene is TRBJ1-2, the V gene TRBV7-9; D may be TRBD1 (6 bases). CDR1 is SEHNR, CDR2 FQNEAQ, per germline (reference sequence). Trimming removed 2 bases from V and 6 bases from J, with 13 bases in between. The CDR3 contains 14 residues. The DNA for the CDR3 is TGTGCCAGCAGCTTACTAGGGGGAAGTGATGGCTACACCTTC. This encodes CASSLLGGSDGYTF.

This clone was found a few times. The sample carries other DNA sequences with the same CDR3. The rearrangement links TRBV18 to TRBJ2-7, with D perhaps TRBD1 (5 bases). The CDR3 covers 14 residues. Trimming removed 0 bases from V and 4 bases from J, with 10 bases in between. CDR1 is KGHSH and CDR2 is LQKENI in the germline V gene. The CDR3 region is CASSPPTTVYEQYF. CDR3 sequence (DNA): TGTGCCAGCTCACCACCGACGACAGTTTACGAGCAGTACTTC.

The CDR3 here is CACLDRPSSGNTIYF. The CDR3 DNA reads as TGTGCCTGTTTGGACAGGCCTTCCTCTGGAAACACCATATATTTT. J is TRBJ1-3 and V is TRBV30; the match to TRBD1 covers 7 bases. Germline V gives CDR1 GTSNPN, CDR2 SVGIG (reference sequence). This CDR3 has 15 residues. Trimming took 6 bases from V and 0 from J; bases not matched to a gene: 8.

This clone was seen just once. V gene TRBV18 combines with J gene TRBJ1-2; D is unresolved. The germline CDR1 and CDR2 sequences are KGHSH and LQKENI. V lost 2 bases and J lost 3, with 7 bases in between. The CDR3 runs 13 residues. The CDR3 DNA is TGTGCCAGCTCACCAGGGGAGCACTATGGCTACACCTTC. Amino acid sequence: CASSPGEHYGYTF.

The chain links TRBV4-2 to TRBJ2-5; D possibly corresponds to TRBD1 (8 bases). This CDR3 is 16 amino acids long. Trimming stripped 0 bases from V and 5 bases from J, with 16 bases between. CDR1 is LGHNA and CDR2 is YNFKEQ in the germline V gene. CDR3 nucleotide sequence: TGTGCCAGCAGCCAAGAACAGGGGGGGAATCAGGAGACCCAGTACTTC. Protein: CASSQEQGGNQETQYF.

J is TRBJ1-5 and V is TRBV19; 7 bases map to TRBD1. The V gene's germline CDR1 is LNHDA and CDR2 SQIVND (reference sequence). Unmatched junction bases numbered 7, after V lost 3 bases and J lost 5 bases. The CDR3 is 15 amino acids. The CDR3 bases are TGTGCCAGTAGTATGGCCAGGGGGATGGATCAGCCCCAGCATTTT. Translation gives CASSMARGMDQPQHF. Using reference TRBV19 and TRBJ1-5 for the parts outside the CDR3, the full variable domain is DGGITQSPKYLFRKEGQNVTLSCEQNLNHDAMYWYRQDPGQGLRLIYYSQIVNDFQKGDIAEGYSVSREKKESFPLTVTSAQKNPTAFYLCASSMARGMDQPQHFGDGTRLSIL.

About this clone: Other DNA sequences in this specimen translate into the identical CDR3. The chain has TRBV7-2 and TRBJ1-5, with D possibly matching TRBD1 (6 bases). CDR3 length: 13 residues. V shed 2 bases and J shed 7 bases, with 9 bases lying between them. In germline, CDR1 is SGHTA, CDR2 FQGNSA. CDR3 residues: CASSLKGDQPQHF. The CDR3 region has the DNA TGTGCCAGCAGCTTAAAGGGGGACCAGCCCCAGCATTTT.